This is a list of T cell receptor beta chains from one sample in a study of response to subunit inactivated influenza vaccine. TCRdb processed the RT-PCR reads anew with MiXCR; each CDR3 protein has one entry. Of around 790,000 distinct CDR3 sequences detected, about 20% appear once; the ten largest clones hold 10%. Sequences were derived from PBMCs from blood, sampled 5 days after vaccination. Receptors were obtained from a man in his fifties who received an inactivated influenza vaccine. Both conserved end residues are part of each CDR3. Each record gives: V gene, J gene, D gene, clone size, CDR3 DNA, CDR3 protein. The D gene is left open where the match is weak. Some rows have no size entry. The others give once, few or many, or a class for an expanded clone.

>TRBV6-1|TRBJ2-1|-|few
TGTGCCAGCAGTGAACCAGGACGGACCTACAATGAGCAGTTCTTC
CASSEPGRTYNEQFF
>TRBV7-2|TRBJ2-7|-|once
TGTGCCAGCAGCTTAGAAGCGGTTCGGGGGGAGCAGTACTTC
CASSLEAVRGEQYF
>TRBV28|TRBJ1-1|-|-
TGTGCCACTTTGGGGACGATGAACACTGAAGCTTTCTTT
CATLGTMNTEAFF
>TRBV7-9|TRBJ1-3|-|-
TGTGCCAGCAGCTCCAGCCCATCTGGAAACACCATATATTTT
CASSSSPSGNTIYF
>TRBV24-1|TRBJ2-2|-|-
TGTGCCACCAGCGACAATAACGGGAACACCGGGGAGCTGTTTTTT
CATSDNNGNTGELFF
>TRBV10-3|TRBJ1-1|TRBD1|few
TGTGCCATCGGACAGGGGAAGGACACTGAAGCTTTCTTT
CAIGQGKDTEAFF
>TRBV20-1|TRBJ2-1|TRBD2|few
TGCAGTGCTTGGGAACTAGCGGGAGTTCACAATGAGCAGTTCTTC
CSAWELAGVHNEQFF
>TRBV2|TRBJ2-1|-|many
TGTGCCAGCAGTGAAGGGTACAATGAGCAGTTCTTC
CASSEGYNEQFF
>TRBV7-2|TRBJ2-1|TRBD2|-
TGTGCCAGCACCTCGGGACTAGCGGGAGGGAGCCATGAGCAGTTCTTC
CASTSGLAGGSHEQFF
>TRBV12-3/TRBV12-4|TRBJ1-2|-|-
TGTGCCAGCAGTTTATTAATACAGGGAGCCTATGGCTACACCTTC
CASSLLIQGAYGYTF
>TRBV6-5|TRBJ2-3|-|-
TGTGCCAGCAGTTACGGGGGTTACGATACGCAGTATTTT
CASSYGGYDTQYF
>TRBV4-2|TRBJ2-3|-|-
TGTGCCAGCAGCCTAAACTTTTTGCGGGGGCCTAGCACAGATACGCAGTATTTT
CASSLNFLRGPSTDTQYF
>TRBV20-1|TRBJ2-3|TRBD2|few
TGCAGTGGTTCTAGCGGGGTTGGTCGAGATACGCAGTATTTT
CSGSSGVGRDTQYF
>TRBV4-3|TRBJ2-3|-|few
TGCGCCAGCAGCCAAGACGGTATAGAAGATACGCAGTATTTT
CASSQDGIEDTQYF
>TRBV29-1|TRBJ1-1|-|-
TGCAGCGTTGAAAAGCGGGCGGCGAACACTGAAGCTTTCTTT
CSVEKRAANTEAFF
>TRBV6-2/TRBV6-3|TRBJ2-5|-|-
TGTGCCAGCCGAGAGGGGGTTTCCCAAGAGACCCAGTACTTC
CASREGVSQETQYF
>TRBV12-3/TRBV12-4|TRBJ2-3|-|-
TGTGCCAGCAGTTTAACTAGTTCTAGCACAGATACGCAGTATTTT
CASSLTSSSTDTQYF
>TRBV20-1|TRBJ2-3|TRBD2|-
TGCAGTGCTAGAGGGGGACTAGCGGGTGACCGATGGGGTACGCAGTATTTT
CSARGGLAGDRWGTQYF
>TRBV20-1|TRBJ2-1|-|many
TGCAGTGCCGGAAGGGTAGTCTACAATGAGCAGTTCTTC
CSAGRVVYNEQFF
>TRBV4-3|TRBJ2-7|-|few
TGCGCCAGCAGCCAAGATAGGGCTGTCGAGCAGTACTTC
CASSQDRAVEQYF
>TRBV3-1|TRBJ2-1|TRBD2|-
TGTGCCAGCAGCCAAGAAACTAGCGGGGGTGAGCAGTTCTTC
CASSQETSGGEQFF
>TRBV3-1|TRBJ2-1|TRBD2|-
TGTGCCAGCAGCCCCCGGGGGAGCGGGGGGGCGGGGGAGCAGTTCTTC
CASSPRGSGGAGEQFF
>TRBV29-1|TRBJ2-5|-|few
TGCAGCGGGGGTGGTGCGGTGAAAGAGACCCAGTACTTC
CSGGGAVKETQYF
>TRBV20-1|TRBJ2-5|-|many
TGCAGTGCTAGAGTTAGGGGCCTGCAAGAGACCCAGTACTTC
CSARVRGLQETQYF
>TRBV20-1|TRBJ2-5|TRBD1|few
TGCAGTGCTCTCCGACAGGGGTTGCAGACCCAGTACTTC
CSALRQGLQTQYF
>TRBV6-5|TRBJ1-5|-|few
TGTGCCAGCAGAAGAGGCAATCAGCCCCAGCATTTT
CASRRGNQPQHF
>TRBV7-2|TRBJ2-7|TRBD2|-
TGTGCCAGCAGCCCCATGTTGGGAGCGGGGGGGTACTACGAGCAGTACTTC
CASSPMLGAGGYYEQYF
>TRBV5-6|TRBJ1-5|-|-
TGTGCCAGCAGCTGGGGGTCCCGGCCCCAGCATTTT
CASSWGSRPQHF
>TRBV6-2/TRBV6-3|TRBJ2-1|-|-
TGTGCCGGTTCATCGCCCTGGGCGAACAATGAGCAGTTCTTC
CAGSSPWANNEQFF